This TCR beta chain came from a study of OX40 agonist ivuxolimab in advanced cancers. Sequencing was performed with immunoSEQ multiplex PCR; in TCRdb, only in-frame clones are kept and a portion is missing. This sample has tens of thousands of clones; 80% to 90% occur once, and the top ten carry 14%. The CDR3 consists of 16 residues. CDR1 and CDR2 from the germline V gene are MNHEY and SMNVEV (reference sequence). The ends lost 5 bases at V and 5 bases at J; junction bases unmatched: 6. As regards this clone: Its matching antigen is unknown.

Patients were excluded for autoimmune disease history or systemic immunosuppression. Study conclusions and caveats: At doses 0.1 to 3.0 mg/kg, CD4+ and CD8+ clones expanded. Near-lowest levels of clonal expansion characterized partial responders at 0.1-3.0 mg/kg. Relative to CD4+ cells, CD8+ T cells on average had more expanded clones.

Sequenced material: CD4+ or CD8+ T cells sorted from blood, taken in a trial of the OX40 agonist ivuxolimab. The chain recombines TRBV27 with TRBJ2-3, with 14 bases matching TRBD2. The clonotype comes from an adult with an advanced solid tumor such as melanoma, head and neck, liver or kidney cancer. Written as DNA, the CDR3 is TGTGCCAGCAGTCTGGGACTAGCGGGAGAAGGAGATACGCAGTATTTT. This codes for CASSLGLAGEGDTQYF.